This is a list of T cell receptor beta chains from one sample in a study of CD4 T cells in relation to SARS-CoV-2 and coronaviruses. The protocol was immunoSEQ multiplex PCR, while the TCRdb copy is restricted to in-frame clones and leaves out a portion. The sample has about 37,000 clones, around 82% seen once. For these TCRs, the target antigens are not known. Source material: naive CD4+ T cells from PBMCs, cultured in vitro. Source of these receptors: an adult with COVID-19. The CDR3 runs from the conserved cysteine through the conserved F or W. Each record gives: clone size, CDR3 length, J gene, D gene, V gene, CDR3 DNA, CDR3 protein. A D gene is named only where the DNA matches it firmly. The size of a clone is reported for some rows only, either as once, few or many, or as a class for expanded clones.

>NA|13|TRBJ2-3|NA|TRBV4-1
TGCGCCAGCAGCCAGGCAGGTACAGATACGCAGTATTTT
CASSQAGTDTQYF
>NA|15|TRBJ2-1|NA|TRBV28
TGTGCCAGCAGTTTTGGAGCTAGCGTAGGCTATGAGCAGTTCTTC
CASSFGASVGYEQFF
>NA|13|TRBJ2-3|NA|TRBV11-2
TGTGCCAGCAGCTTCTCCCCCACAGATACGCAGTATTTT
CASSFSPTDTQYF
>NA|14|TRBJ2-1|NA|TRBV3-1/TRBV3-2
TGTGCCAGCAGCCTTCAAGGGTTAGGGGATGAGCAGTTCTTC
CASSLQGLGDEQFF
>few|14|TRBJ2-7|NA|TRBV5-1
TGCGCCAGCAGGTTAGCCACGTCCGGCTACGAGCAGTACTTC
CASRLATSGYEQYF
>NA|14|TRBJ2-1|NA|TRBV6-5
TGTGCCAGCAGTCCCGGACTGCCTTACAATGAGCAGTTCTTC
CASSPGLPYNEQFF
>NA|13|TRBJ2-5|NA|TRBV18
TGTGCCAGCTCACCGTTCAGTCAAGAGACCCAGTACTTC
CASSPFSQETQYF
>NA|14|TRBJ2-7|NA|TRBV7-2
TGTGCCAGCACCGAACCGGGACTCCGCATCGAGCAGTACTTC
CASTEPGLRIEQYF
>NA|14|TRBJ2-5|TRBD1|TRBV18
TGTGCCAGCTCACCACCGACAGGGCAGGAGACCCAGTACTTC
CASSPPTGQETQYF
>NA|13|TRBJ2-5|TRBD2|TRBV28
TGTGCCAGCTCCGGGACTACCGAAGAGACCCAGTACTTC
CASSGTTEETQYF
>NA|15|TRBJ2-1|NA|TRBV28
TGTGCCAGCAGTTTTCAATTGGCTTCCTACAATGAGCAGTTCTTC
CASSFQLASYNEQFF
>NA|14|TRBJ2-1|TRBD2|TRBV7-3
TGTGCCAGCAGGCTAGCGGGAGCAACGAATGAGCAGTTCTTC
CASRLAGATNEQFF
>NA|15|TRBJ2-1|NA|TRBV2
TGTGCCAGCAGCTCACAATTGACTGGGCGGAATGAGCAGTTCTTC
CASSSQLTGRNEQFF
>NA|16|TRBJ1-1|TRBD1|TRBV3-1/TRBV3-2
TGTGCCAGCAGCCAAGGGGACAGGGGATTGGGCACTGAAGCTTTCTTT
CASSQGDRGLGTEAFF
>NA|14|TRBJ2-5|TRBD2|TRBV28
TGTGCCAGCAGACTAGCGGGAATTGGTGAGACCCAGTACTTC
CASRLAGIGETQYF
>NA|15|TRBJ2-1|NA|TRBV5-1
TGCGCCAGCAGCTTGGAGGCGCGGGGATTAAATGAGCAGTTCTTC
CASSLEARGLNEQFF
>once|13|TRBJ1-1|TRBD1|TRBV7-3
TGTGCCAGCAGCACCTCCCAGGGGGCTGAAGCTTTCTTT
CASSTSQGAEAFF
>few|15|TRBJ1-3|NA|TRBV3-1/TRBV3-2
TGTGCCAGCAGCCATATGGGGAACTCTGGAAACACCATATATTTT
CASSHMGNSGNTIYF
>NA|14|TRBJ2-3|NA|TRBV11-1
TGTGCCAGCAGCCATACCGGGTTCACAGATACGCAGTATTTT
CASSHTGFTDTQYF
>NA|13|TRBJ2-7|NA|TRBV6-1
TGTGCCAGCAGTGAAAGAGGGTATTACGAGCAGTACTTC
CASSERGYYEQYF
>NA|15|TRBJ1-5|NA|TRBV19
TGTGCCAGTACCCAAATAGGGGGGGCCAATCAGCCCCAGCATTTT
CASTQIGGANQPQHF
>NA|15|TRBJ2-7|TRBD2|TRBV28
TGTGCCAGCAGTCCCCGGACTAGCGGGATATCCGAGCAGTACTTC
CASSPRTSGISEQYF
>NA|14|TRBJ1-4|NA|TRBV5-4
TGTGCCAGCAGCTTGTACGGTTCTTACGAAAAACTGTTTTTT
CASSLYGSYEKLFF
>NA|13|TRBJ2-7|NA|TRBV28
TGTGCCAGCAGTTTGGAACGAAGCTACGAGCAGTACTTC
CASSLERSYEQYF
>NA|13|TRBJ2-1|NA|TRBV6-6
TGTGCCAGCAGTCTATCGACACGCGGCATGCAGTTCTTC
CASSLSTRGMQFF
>NA|16|TRBJ2-1|NA|TRBV7-9
TGTGCCAGCAGAGAGGAAGGAAGAAGCCCCCTCGGGGGGCAGTTCTTC
CASREEGRSPLGGQFF
>few|14|TRBJ1-4|NA|TRBV6-6
TGTGCCAGCAGTTCCGGGACATATAATGAAAAACTGTTTTTT
CASSSGTYNEKLFF
>NA|16|TRBJ2-2|NA|TRBV6-2/TRBV6-3
TGTGCCAGCAGTTACCGTGCACTATCGCCAACCGGGGAGCTGTTTTTT
CASSYRALSPTGELFF
>NA|16|TRBJ2-3|TRBD1|TRBV6-1
TGTGCCAGCAGTGAAGGGCCGGGACAGGGGACAGATACGCAGTATTTT
CASSEGPGQGTDTQYF
>NA|20|TRBJ2-2|TRBD2|TRBV4-2
TGTGCCAGCAGCCAGCTATCTCGGACTAGCAGAGAGGGAAACACCGGGGAGCTGTTTTTT
CASSQLSRTSREGNTGELFF
>NA|13|TRBJ1-1|TRBD1|TRBV11-1
TGTGCCAGCAGCTCGACAGGGTTCACTGAAGCTTTCTTT
CASSSTGFTEAFF
>NA|14|TRBJ1-3|TRBD1|TRBV2
TGTGCCAGCACGCCCACAGGGGGGGGAAACACCATATATTTT
CASTPTGGGNTIYF
>NA|14|TRBJ2-1|NA|TRBV10-3
TGTGCCATCAGTGGGGTACTAGCTGGGAATGAGCAGTTCTTC
CAISGVLAGNEQFF
>NA|15|TRBJ1-2|NA|TRBV6-1
TGTGCCAGCAGTGAAGTTAACCGACCTTCGGTTGGCTACACCTTC
CASSEVNRPSVGYTF
>NA|17|TRBJ2-7|TRBD2|TRBV19
TGTGCCAGTAGTCCAGTAACTAGCGGGAGGTCCGACTACGAGCAGTACTTC
CASSPVTSGRSDYEQYF
>few|14|TRBJ2-2|NA|TRBV29-1
TGCAGCGGGGGGACTTCCGCGAACACCGGGGAGCTGTTTTTT
CSGGTSANTGELFF
>NA|15|TRBJ2-7|TRBD2|TRBV7-2
TGTGCCAGCAGCTTAAATTTAAGCGGGAGGAAAACACAGTACTTC
CASSLNLSGRKTQYF
>few|13|TRBJ1-3|NA|TRBV28
TGTGCCAGCAACACTTTTGATGGAAACACCATATATTTT
CASNTFDGNTIYF
>NA|10|TRBJ2-7|NA|TRBV11-2
TGTGCCAGCAGCCACTACGAGCAGTACTTC
CASSHYEQYF
>NA|17|TRBJ2-1|TRBD2|TRBV18
TGTGCCAGCTCACCCTTGGGAGCGGGAGTTGGTTTAGCTGAGCAGTTCTTC
CASSPLGAGVGLAEQFF
>NA|14|TRBJ2-2|NA|TRBV3-1/TRBV3-2
TGTGCCAGCAGCCAAGGGGATGTCACCGGGGAGCTGTTTTTT
CASSQGDVTGELFF
>NA|16|TRBJ2-1|NA|TRBV6-6
TGTGCCAGCAGTTACGGTATTAGCGGAGGTGGGGGTGAGCAGTTCTTC
CASSYGISGGGGEQFF
>NA|14|TRBJ2-5|NA|TRBV27
TGTGCCAGCAGTCCGGGACTTACCCAAGAGACCCAGTACTTC
CASSPGLTQETQYF
>few|13|TRBJ1-5|NA|TRBV6-5
TGTGCCAGCATGGACAGAACCAATCAGCCCCAGCATTTT
CASMDRTNQPQHF
>NA|15|TRBJ1-5|NA|TRBV5-1
TGCGCCAGCAGCTTGGGGACAAGTGGCAATCAGCCCCAGCATTTT
CASSLGTSGNQPQHF